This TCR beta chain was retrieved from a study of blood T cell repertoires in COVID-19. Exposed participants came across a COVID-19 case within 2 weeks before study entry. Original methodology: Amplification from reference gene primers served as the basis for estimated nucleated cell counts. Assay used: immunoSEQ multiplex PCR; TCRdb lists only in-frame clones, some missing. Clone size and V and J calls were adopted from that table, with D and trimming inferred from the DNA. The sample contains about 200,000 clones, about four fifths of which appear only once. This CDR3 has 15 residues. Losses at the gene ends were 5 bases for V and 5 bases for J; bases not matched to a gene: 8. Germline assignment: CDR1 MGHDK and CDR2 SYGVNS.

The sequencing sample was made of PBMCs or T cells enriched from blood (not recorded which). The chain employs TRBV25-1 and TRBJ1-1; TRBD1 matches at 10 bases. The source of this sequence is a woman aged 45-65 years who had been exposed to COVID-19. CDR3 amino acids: CASSSPGTGVTEAFF. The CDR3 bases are TGTGCCAGCAGTTCTCCCGGGACAGGGGTTACTGAAGCTTTCTTT.